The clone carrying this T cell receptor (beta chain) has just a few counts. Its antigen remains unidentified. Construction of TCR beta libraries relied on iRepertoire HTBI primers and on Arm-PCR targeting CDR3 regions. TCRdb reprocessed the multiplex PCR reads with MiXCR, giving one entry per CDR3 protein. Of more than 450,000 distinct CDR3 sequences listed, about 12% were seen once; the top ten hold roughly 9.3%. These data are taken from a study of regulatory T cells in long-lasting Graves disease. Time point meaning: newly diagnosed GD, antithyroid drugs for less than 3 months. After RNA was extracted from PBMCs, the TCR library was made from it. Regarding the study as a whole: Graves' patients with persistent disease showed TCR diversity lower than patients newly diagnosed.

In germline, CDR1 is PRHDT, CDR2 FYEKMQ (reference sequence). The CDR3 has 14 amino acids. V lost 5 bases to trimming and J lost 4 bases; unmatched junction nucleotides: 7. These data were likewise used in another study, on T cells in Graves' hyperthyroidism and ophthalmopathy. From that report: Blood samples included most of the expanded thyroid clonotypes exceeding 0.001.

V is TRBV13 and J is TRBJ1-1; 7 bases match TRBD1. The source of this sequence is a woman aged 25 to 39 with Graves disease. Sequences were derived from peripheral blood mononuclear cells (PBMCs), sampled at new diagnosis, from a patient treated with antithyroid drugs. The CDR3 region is CASSPGGRGTEAFF. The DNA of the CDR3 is TGTGCCAGCAGCCCAGGGGGTCGGGGCACTGAAGCTTTCTTT.